The clone carrying this TCR beta chain came up a few times. Its cognate antigen is unknown. As every portion of the isolated RNA was reverse transcribed, the sequencing read expressed TCRB transcripts. The assay was immunoSEQ multiplex PCR, and TCRdb's table has in-frame clones only and misses some. The data show over 300,000 clones, 9.3% seen once. This entry is derived from a study of beta chain features in type 1 diabetes. The CDR3 totals 13 residues. Germline CDR1 is SEHNR and CDR2 is FQNEAQ (reference sequence). V lost 5 bases, J lost 3 bases, and 10 bases lay in between. Regarding the study as a whole: Researchers report that Type 1 diabetes patients had moderately but significantly shorter TCRB CDR3s across all four CD4+ subsets. The cDNA sequencing approach could over-represent high-TCR-expressing cells.

Sorted populations all exceeded 98% purity. Sequenced input: central memory CD4+ T cells from blood. The J gene is TRBJ1-1, the V gene TRBV7-9; no definite D call. The receptor's source is a man under 40 with type 1 diabetes. CDR3 DNA: TGTGCCAGCAGCCCCGTGGTCCACACTGAAGCTTTCTTT. The encoded protein is CASSPVVHTEAFF.